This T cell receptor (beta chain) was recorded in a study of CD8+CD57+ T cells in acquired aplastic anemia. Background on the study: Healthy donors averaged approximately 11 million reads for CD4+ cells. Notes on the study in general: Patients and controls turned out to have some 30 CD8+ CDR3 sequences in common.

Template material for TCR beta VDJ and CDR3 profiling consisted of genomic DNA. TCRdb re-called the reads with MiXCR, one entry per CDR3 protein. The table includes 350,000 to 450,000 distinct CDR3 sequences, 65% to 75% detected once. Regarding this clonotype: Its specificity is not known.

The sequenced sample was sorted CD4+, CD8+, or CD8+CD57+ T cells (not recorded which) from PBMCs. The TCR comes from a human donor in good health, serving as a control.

In nucleotides, the CDR3 is TGCGCCAGCAGTGAGTCGGAGGGACAGGGGAAAGCTTTCTTT. This translates into CASSESEGQGKAFF. The chain is built from TRBV4-3 and TRBJ1-1; 10 nucleotides align to TRBD1. Germline-derived CDR1 and CDR2 are LGHNA and YSLEER. The CDR3 is 14 residues long. The J segment lost 9 bases and the V segment lost 6 bases, leaving 10 bases of the junction unmatched.